This TCR beta chain was captured in a study of blood T cell repertoires in COVID-19. Per the authors' pipeline: Scientists estimated how many nucleated cells there were by amplifying reference gene primers. The protocol was immunoSEQ multiplex PCR, while the TCRdb copy is restricted to in-frame clones and leaves out a portion. That table gives V, J and clone size, and the DNA gave D and trimming. The sample comprises approximately 150,000 clones, almost 85% of which are singletons, and about 16% rests with the top ten. The germline gives CDR1 MNHEY, CDR2 SVGAGI. V lost 4 bases to trimming and J lost 1 base; unmatched junction nucleotides: 7. This CDR3 region has 16 residues.

This sequence was found in a human donor with acute or convalescent COVID-19. The donor label of this sample is uncertain. What was sequenced was peripheral blood. This chain joins TRBV6-5 and TRBJ2-3; 8 bases are a match to TRBD2. CDR3 region: CASSSRSSGGTDTQYF. CDR3 sequence (DNA): TGTGCCAGCAGTTCCCGTAGTAGCGGGGGCACAGATACGCAGTATTTT.